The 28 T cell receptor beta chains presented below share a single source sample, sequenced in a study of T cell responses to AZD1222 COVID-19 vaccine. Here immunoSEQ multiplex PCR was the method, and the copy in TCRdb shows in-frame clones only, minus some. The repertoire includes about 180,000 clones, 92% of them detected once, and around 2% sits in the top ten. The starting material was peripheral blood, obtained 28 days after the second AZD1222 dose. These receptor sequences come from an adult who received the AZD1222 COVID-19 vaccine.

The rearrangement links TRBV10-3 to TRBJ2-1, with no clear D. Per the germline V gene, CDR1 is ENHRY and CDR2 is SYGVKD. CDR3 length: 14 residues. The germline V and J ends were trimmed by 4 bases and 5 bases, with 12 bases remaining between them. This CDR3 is CAISGPASNNEQFF. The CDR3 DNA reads TGTGCCATCAGTGGGCCAGCTTCAAACAATGAGCAGTTCTTC.

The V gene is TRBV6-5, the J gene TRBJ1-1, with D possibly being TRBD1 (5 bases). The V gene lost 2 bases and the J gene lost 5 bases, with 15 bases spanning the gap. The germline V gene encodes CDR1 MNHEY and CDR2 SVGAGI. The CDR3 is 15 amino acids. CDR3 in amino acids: CASSYVRGVGTEAFF. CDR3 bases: TGTGCCAGCAGTTACGTTAGGGGTGTGGGAACTGAAGCTTTCTTT.

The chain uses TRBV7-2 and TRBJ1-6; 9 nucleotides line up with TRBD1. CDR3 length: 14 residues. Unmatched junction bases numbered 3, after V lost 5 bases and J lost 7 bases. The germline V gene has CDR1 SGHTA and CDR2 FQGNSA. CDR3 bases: TGTGCCAGCAGCCCTGACAGGGGGAATTCACCCCTCCACTTT. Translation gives CASSPDRGNSPLHF.

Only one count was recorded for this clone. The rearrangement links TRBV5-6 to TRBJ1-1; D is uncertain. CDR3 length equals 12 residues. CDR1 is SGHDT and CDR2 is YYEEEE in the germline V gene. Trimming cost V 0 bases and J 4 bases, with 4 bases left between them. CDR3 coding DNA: TGTGCCAGCAGCTTGGACATCACTGAAGCTTTCTTT. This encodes CASSLDITEAFF.

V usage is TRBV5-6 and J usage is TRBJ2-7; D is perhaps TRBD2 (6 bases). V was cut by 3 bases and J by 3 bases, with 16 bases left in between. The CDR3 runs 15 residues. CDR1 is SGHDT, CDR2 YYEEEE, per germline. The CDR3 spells CASSWGVGMDYEQYF. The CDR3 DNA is TGTGCCAGCAGCTGGGGGGTCGGAATGGACTACGAGCAGTACTTC.

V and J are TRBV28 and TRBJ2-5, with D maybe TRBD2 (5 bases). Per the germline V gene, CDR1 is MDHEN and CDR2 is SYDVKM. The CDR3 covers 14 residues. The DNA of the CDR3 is TGTGCTTTACTGTCACTAGGGTACCAAGAGACCCAGTACTTC. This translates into CALLSLGYQETQYF.

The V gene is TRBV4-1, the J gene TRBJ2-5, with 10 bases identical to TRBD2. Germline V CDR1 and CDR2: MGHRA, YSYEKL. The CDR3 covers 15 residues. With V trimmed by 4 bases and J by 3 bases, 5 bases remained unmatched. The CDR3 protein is CASSPGLAAKETQYF. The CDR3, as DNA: TGCGCCAGCAGCCCCGGACTAGCGGCGAAAGAGACCCAGTACTTC.

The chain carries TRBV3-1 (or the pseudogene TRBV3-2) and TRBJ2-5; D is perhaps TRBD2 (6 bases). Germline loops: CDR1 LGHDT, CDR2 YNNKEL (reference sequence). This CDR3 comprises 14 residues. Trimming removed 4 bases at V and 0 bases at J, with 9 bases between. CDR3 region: CASSRLDNQETQYF. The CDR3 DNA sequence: TGTGCCAGCAGCCGACTAGATAACCAAGAGACCCAGTACTTC.

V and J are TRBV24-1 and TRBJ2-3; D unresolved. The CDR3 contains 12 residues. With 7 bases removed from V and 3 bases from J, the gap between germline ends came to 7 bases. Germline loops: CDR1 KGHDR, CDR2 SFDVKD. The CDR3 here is CATRDKTDTQYF. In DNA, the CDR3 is TGTGCCACCAGGGATAAGACAGATACGCAGTATTTT.

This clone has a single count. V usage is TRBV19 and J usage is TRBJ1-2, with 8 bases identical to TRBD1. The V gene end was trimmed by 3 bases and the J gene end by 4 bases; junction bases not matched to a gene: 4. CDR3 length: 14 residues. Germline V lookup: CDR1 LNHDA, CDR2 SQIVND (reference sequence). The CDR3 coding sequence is TGTGCCAGTAGTATGGGACAGGAAGCCTATGGCTACACCTTC. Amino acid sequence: CASSMGQEAYGYTF.

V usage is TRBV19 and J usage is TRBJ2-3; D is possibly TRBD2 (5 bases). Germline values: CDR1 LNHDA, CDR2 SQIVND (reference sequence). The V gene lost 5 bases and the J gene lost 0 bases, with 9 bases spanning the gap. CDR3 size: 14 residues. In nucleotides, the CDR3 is TGTGCCAGTAGTCCCAGGACTAGCACAGATACGCAGTATTTT. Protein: CASSPRTSTDTQYF.

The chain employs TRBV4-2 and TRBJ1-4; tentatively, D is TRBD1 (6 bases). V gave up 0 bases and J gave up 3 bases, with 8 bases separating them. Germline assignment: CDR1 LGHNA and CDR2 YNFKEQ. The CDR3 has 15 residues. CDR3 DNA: TGTGCCAGCAGCCAAGATCAGGGGTCTAATGAAAAACTGTTTTTT. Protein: CASSQDQGSNEKLFF.

For the CDR3, the DNA is TGTGCCAGCAGTTTCGCAGGGAGTGCTGCAGCCCAGCATTTT. Its protein product is CASSFAGSAAAQHF. The gene calls are TRBV6-5 and TRBJ1-5; possible D gene TRBD1, 5 bases. In germline, CDR1 is MNHEY, CDR2 SVGAGI. Between the trimmed V and J ends, which lost 4 bases and 11 bases, there was a span of 18 bases. The CDR3 is made up of 14 amino acids.

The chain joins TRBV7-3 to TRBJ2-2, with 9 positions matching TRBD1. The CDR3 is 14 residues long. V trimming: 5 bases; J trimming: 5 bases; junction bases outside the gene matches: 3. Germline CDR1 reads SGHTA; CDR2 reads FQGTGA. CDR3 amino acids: CASSQTGGTGELFF. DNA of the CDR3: TGTGCCAGCAGCCAGACAGGGGGAACCGGGGAGCTGTTTTTT.

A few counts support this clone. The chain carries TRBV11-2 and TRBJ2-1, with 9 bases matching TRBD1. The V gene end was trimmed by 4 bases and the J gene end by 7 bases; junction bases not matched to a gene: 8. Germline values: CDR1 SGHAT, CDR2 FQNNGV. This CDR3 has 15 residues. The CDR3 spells CASSYTYRGLNEQFF. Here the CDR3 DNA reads TGTGCCAGCAGCTATACATACAGGGGGCTGAATGAGCAGTTCTTC.

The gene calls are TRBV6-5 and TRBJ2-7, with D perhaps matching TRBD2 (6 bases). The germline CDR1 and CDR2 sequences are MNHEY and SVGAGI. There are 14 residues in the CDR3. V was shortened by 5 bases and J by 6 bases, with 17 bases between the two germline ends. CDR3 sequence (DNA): TGTGCCAGCAGTCCCGGGACTTCTGTCGGCGAGCAGTACTTC. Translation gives CASSPGTSVGEQYF.

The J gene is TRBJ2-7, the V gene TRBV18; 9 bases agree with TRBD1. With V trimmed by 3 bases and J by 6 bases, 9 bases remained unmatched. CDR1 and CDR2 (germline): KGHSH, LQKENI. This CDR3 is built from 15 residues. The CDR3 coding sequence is TGTGCCAGCTCACCTCCAATGGGACAGGGTAGCGAGCAGTACTTC. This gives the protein CASSPPMGQGSEQYF.

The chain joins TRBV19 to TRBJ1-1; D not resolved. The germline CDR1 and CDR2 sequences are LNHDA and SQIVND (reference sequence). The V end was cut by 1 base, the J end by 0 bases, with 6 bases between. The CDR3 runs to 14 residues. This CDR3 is CASSIVGLNTEAFF. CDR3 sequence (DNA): TGTGCCAGTAGTATAGTAGGGTTGAACACTGAAGCTTTCTTT.

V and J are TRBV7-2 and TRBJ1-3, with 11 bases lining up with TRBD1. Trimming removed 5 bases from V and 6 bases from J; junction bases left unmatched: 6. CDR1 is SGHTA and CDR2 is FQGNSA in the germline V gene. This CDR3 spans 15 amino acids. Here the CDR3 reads CASSPRTGGANTIYF. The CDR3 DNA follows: TGTGCCAGCAGCCCGAGGACAGGGGGCGCAAACACCATATATTTT.

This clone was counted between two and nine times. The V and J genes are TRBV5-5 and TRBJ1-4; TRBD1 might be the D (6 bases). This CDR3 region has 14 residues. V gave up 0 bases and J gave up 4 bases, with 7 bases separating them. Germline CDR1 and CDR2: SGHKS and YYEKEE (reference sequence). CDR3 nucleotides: TGTGCCAGCAGCTTGGGGACAGATAATGAAAAACTGTTTTTT. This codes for CASSLGTDNEKLFF.

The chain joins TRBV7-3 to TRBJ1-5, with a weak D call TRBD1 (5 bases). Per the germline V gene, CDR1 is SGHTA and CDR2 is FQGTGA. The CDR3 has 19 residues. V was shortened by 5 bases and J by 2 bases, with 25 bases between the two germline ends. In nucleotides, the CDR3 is TGTGCCAGCAGCGTATGGGACTTTTGTGGGTCGTTGGGCAATCAGCCCCAGCATTTT. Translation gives CASSVWDFCGSLGNQPQHF.

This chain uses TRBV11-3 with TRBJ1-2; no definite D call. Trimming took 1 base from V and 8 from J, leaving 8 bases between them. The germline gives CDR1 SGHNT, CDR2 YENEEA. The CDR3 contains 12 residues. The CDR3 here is CASSLGERGYTF. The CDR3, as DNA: TGTGCCAGCAGCTTAGGAGAGCGCGGCTACACCTTC.

CDR3 nucleotides: TGTGCCAGCAGCCTGGACAGGGTTGGAGCTTCAGATACGCAGTATTTT. Protein sequence: CASSLDRVGASDTQYF. The rearrangement links TRBV5-4 to TRBJ2-3; 8 bases are a match to TRBD1. The CDR3 loop spans 16 amino acids. J gave up 4 bases and V 4 bases, and 11 bases lay outside the gene matches. Germline-derived CDR1 and CDR2 are SGHNT and YYREEE (reference sequence).

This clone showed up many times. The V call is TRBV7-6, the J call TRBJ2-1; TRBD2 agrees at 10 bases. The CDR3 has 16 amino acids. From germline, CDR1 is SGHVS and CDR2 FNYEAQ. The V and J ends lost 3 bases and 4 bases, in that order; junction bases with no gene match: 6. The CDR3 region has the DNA TGTGCCAGCAGCTTTACTAGCGGGGACTATTACAATGAGCAGTTCTTC. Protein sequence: CASSFTSGDYYNEQFF.

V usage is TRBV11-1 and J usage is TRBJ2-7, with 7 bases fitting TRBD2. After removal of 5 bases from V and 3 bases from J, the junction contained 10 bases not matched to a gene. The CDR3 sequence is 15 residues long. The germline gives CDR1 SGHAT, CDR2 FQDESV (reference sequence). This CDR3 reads CASSNRPASGYEQYF. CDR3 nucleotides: TGTGCCAGCAGCAACCGGCCCGCTAGCGGCTACGAGCAGTACTTC. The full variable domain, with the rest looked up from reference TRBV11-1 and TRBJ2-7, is EAEVAQSPRYKITEKSQAVAFWCDPISGHATLYWYRQILGQGPELLVQFQDESVVDDSQLPKDRFSAERLKGVDSTLKIQPAELGDSAMYLCASSNRPASGYEQYFGPGTRLTVT.

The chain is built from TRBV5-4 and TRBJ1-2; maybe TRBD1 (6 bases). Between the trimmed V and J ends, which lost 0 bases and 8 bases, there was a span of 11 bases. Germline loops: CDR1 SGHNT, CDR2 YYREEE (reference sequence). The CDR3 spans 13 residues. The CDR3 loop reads CASSLAAGEGYTF. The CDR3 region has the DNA TGTGCCAGCAGCTTGGCGGCAGGGGAGGGCTACACCTTC. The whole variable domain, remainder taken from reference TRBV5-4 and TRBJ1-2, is ETGVTQSPTHLIKTRGQQVTLRCSSQSGHNTVSWYQQALGQGPQFIFQYYREEENGRGNFPPRFSGLQFPNYSSELNVNALELDDSALYLCASSLAAGEGYTFGSGTRLTVV.

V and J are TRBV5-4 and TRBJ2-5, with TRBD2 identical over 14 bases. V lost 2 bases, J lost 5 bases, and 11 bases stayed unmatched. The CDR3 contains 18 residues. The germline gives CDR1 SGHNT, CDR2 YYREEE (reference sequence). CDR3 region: CASSFRLAGGQQVETQYF. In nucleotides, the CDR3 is TGTGCCAGCAGCTTTCGACTAGCGGGGGGGCAGCAGGTGGAGACCCAGTACTTC. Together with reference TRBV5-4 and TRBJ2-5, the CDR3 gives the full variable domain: ETGVTQSPTHLIKTRGQQVTLRCSSQSGHNTVSWYQQALGQGPQFIFQYYREEENGRGNFPPRFSGLQFPNYSSELNVNALELDDSALYLCASSFRLAGGQQVETQYFGPGTRLLVL.

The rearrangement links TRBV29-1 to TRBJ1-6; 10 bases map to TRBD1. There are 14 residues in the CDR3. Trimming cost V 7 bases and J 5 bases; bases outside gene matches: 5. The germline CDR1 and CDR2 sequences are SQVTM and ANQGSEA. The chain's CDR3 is CSAWTGGDNSPLHF. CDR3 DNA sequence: TGCAGCGCCTGGACAGGGGGGGATAATTCACCCCTCCACTTT.